This paragraph covers one TCR beta chain sequence. This sample was included in a study of T cell repertoires in aging, cancer and after chemotherapy. TCR beta rearrangements were amplified from peripheral blood genomic DNA. A mixed TRB-A/B primer pool amplified rearranged TRB by multiplex touch-down PCR. From the multiplex PCR reads, TCRdb called clonotypes with MiXCR, one entry per CDR3 protein. The profile shows 10,000 to 15,000 distinct CDR3 sequences, around 30% of them singletons. The CDR3 loop spans 17 amino acids. V was clipped by 1 base and J by 4 bases; unmatched bases: 10. Germline-derived CDR1 and CDR2 are LGHNA and YSLEER.

This clonotype was sampled from a human donor with a blood cancer. The sequenced material came from blood. This rearrangement joins TRBV4-3 to TRBJ2-3, with TRBD1 identical over 8 bases. CDR3 region: CASSQASPTGVPDTQYF. CDR3 in DNA: TGCGCCAGCAGCCAAGCGTCGCCGACAGGGGTCCCAGATACGCAGTATTTT.